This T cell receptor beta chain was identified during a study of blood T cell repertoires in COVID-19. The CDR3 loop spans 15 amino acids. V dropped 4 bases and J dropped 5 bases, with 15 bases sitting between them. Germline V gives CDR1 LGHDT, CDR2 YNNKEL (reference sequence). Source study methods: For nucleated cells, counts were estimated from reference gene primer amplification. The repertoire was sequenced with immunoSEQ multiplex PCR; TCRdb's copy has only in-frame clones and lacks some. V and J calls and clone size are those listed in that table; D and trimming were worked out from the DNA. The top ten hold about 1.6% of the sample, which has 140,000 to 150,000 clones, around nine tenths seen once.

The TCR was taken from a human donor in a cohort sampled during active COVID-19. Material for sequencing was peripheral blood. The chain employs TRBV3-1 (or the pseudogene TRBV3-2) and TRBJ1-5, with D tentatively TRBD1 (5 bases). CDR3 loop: CASSPNGAGYQPQHF. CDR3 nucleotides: TGTGCCAGCAGCCCGAATGGGGCAGGGTATCAGCCCCAGCATTTT.